Presented here are 9 T cell receptor beta chains from one specimen sequenced in a study of cytomegalovirus exposure and HLA in healthy donors. PCR employed 60 Vbeta and 13 Jbeta primers. Libraries were prepared by immunoSEQ multiplex PCR; TCRdb keeps only in-frame clonotypes and omits some of them. Of over 200,000 clones in the sample, 77% are singletons; the top ten hold roughly 2.5%. The sequencing sample was made of PBMCs. The receptor set was obtained from a woman aged 55-70 years in good health and CMV-seropositive.

The CDR3 sequence is CASSPSQGRETQYF. The DNA of the CDR3 is TGTGCCAGCTCACCATCACAGGGGAGGGAGACCCAGTACTTC. V and J are TRBV18 and TRBJ2-5; D is possibly TRBD1 (7 bases). The CDR3 has 14 amino acids. The V end lost 2 bases, the J end lost 5 bases, and 12 bases lay between the germline ends. Germline CDR1 KGHSH, CDR2 LQKENI.

The V call is TRBV25-1, the J call TRBJ1-1; no definite D call. The CDR3 sequence is 14 residues long. Germline-derived CDR1 and CDR2 are MGHDK and SYGVNS. Trimming removed 1 base from V and 14 bases from J, with 20 bases in between. For the CDR3, the DNA is TGTGCCAGCAGTGAATCACCCATCGCGGAGGTTGGGTTCTTT. Its protein product is CASSESPIAEVGFF.

The chain uses TRBV6-5 and TRBJ1-1, with D possibly TRBD1 on 6 matching bases. The CDR3 length is 15 residues. Germline V lookup: CDR1 MNHEY, CDR2 SVGAGI. Trimming removed 3 bases from V and 1 base from J, with 12 bases in between. CDR3 DNA sequence: TGTGCCAGCAGTTATGGGGGGGCCCCGAACACTGAAGCTTTCTTT. Its protein product is CASSYGGAPNTEAFF.

There are a few counts of this clone. The chain employs TRBV6-1 and TRBJ1-6; possible D gene TRBD1, 6 bases. Germline V gene lookup returns CDR1 MNHNS and CDR2 SASEGT. This CDR3 is 14 amino acids long. V was shortened by 2 bases and J by 9 bases, with 11 bases between the two germline ends. This CDR3 reads CASSEYRVRSPLHF. The CDR3 DNA sequence: TGTGCCAGCAGTGAATACAGGGTTCGTTCACCCCTCCACTTT.

This sequence joins TRBV5-1 and TRBJ1-5, with no clear D. Trimming stripped 1 base from V and 5 bases from J, with 7 bases between. Germline CDR1 is SGHRS and CDR2 is YFSETQ. There are 13 residues in the CDR3. The CDR3 DNA reads TGCGCCAGCAGCTTGCACACATATCAGCCCCAGCATTTT. Amino acid sequence: CASSLHTYQPQHF.

The chain combines TRBV5-1 with TRBJ1-2, with D perhaps TRBD1 (6 bases). CDR1 and CDR2 (germline): SGHRS, YFSETQ. Trimming took off 3 bases at V and 8 bases at J, with 14 bases between the two ends. The CDR3 covers 13 residues. In DNA form, the CDR3 reads TGCGCCAGCAGCTGGGGACAAAGTCGGGGCTACACCTTC. Protein product: CASSWGQSRGYTF.

This clone was seen just once. The V call is TRBV18, the J call TRBJ1-4, with D maybe TRBD1 (6 bases). Germline V lookup: CDR1 KGHSH, CDR2 LQKENI. The CDR3 loop spans 15 amino acids. The V end was cut by 4 bases, the J end by 5 bases, with 14 bases between. The DNA of the CDR3 is TGTGCCAGCTCACTTTTGGACAGCCAAAATGAAAAACTGTTTTTT. Its protein is CASSLLDSQNEKLFF.

The genes are TRBV5-1 and TRBJ2-5; D not resolved. The germline V and J ends were trimmed by 2 bases and 0 bases, with 5 bases remaining between them. The CDR3 loop spans 13 amino acids. Germline CDR1 reads SGHRS; CDR2 reads YFSETQ. CDR3 nucleotides: TGCGCCAGCAGCTTTGGCTACCAAGAGACCCAGTACTTC. Encoded protein: CASSFGYQETQYF.

The chain uses TRBV5-1 and TRBJ1-4; D remains unclear. The CDR3 has 14 amino acids. Trimming stripped 3 bases from V and 8 bases from J, with 14 bases between. Germline-derived CDR1 and CDR2 are SGHRS and YFSETQ. The CDR3 coding sequence is TGCGCCAGCAGCTCACGACCGGCAGGCGAAAAACTGTTTTTT. Protein product: CASSSRPAGEKLFF.